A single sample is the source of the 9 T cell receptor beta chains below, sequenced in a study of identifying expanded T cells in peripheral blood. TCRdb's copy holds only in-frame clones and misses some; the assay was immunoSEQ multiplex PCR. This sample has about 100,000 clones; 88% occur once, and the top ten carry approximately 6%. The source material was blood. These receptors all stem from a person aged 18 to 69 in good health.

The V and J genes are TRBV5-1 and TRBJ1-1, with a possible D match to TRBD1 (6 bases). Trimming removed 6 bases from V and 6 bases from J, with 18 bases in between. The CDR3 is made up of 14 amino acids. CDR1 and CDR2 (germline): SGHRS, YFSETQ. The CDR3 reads CASTPRGSSAEAFF. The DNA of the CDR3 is TGCGCCAGCACCCCAAGGGGGTCAAGTGCTGAAGCTTTCTTT. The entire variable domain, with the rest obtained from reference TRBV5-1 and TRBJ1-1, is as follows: KAGVTQTPRYLIKTRGQQVTLSCSPISGHRSVSWYQQTPGQGLQFLFEYFSETQRNKGNFPGRFSGRQFSNSRSEMNVSTLELGDSALYLCASTPRGSSAEAFFGQGTRLTVV.

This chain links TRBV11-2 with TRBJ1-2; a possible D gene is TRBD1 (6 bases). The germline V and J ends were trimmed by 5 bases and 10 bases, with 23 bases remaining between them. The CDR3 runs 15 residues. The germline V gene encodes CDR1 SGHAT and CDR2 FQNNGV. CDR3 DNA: TGTGCCAGCAGCCCTAGCTCAACAGGGCCTCTCTTCTACACCTTC. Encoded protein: CASSPSSTGPLFYTF.

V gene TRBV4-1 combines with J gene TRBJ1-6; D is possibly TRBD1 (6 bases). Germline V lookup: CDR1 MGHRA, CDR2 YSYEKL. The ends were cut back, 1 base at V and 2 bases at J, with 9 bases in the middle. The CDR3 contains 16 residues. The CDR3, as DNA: TGCGCCAGCAGCCAAGCCTCAGGGGCCTATAATTCACCCCTCCACTTT. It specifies CASSQASGAYNSPLHF.

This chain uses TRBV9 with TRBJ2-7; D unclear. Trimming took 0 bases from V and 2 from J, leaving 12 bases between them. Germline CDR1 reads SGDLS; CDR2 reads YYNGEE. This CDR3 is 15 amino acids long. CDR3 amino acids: CASSVAGRPPYEQYF. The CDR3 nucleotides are TGTGCCAGCAGCGTAGCGGGCCGGCCCCCCTACGAGCAGTACTTC. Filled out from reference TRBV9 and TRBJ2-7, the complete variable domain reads DSGVTQTPKHLITATGQRVTLRCSPRSGDLSVYWYQQSLDQGLQFLIQYYNGEERAKGNILERFSAQQFPDLHSELNLSSLELGDSALYFCASSVAGRPPYEQYFGPGTRLTVT.

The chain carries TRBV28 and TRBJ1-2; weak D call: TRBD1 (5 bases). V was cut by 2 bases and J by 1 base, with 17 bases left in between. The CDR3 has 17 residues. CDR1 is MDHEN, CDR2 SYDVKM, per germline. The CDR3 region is CASSLPGTRIYNYGYTF. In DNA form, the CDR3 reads TGTGCCAGCAGTTTACCCGGGACCCGGATCTATAACTATGGCTACACCTTC.

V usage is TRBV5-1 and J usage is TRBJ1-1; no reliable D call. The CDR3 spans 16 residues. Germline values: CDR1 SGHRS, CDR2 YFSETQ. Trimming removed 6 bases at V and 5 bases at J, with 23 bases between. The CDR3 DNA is TGCGCCAGCAACATATCTCCGAATTGGGAGGGAACTGAAGCTTTCTTT. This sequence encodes CASNISPNWEGTEAFF.

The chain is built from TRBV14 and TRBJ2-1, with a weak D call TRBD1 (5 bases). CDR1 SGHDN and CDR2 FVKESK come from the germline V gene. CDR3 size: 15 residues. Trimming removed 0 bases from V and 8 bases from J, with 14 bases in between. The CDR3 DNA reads TGTGCCAGCAGCCAAGATCCAGGGTGGGGCGATGAGCAGTTCTTC. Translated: CASSQDPGWGDEQFF.

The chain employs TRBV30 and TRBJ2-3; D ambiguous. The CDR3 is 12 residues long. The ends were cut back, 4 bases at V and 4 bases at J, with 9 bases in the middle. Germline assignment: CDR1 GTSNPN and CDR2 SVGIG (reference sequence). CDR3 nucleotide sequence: TGTGCCTGGAACCAGGTTGCAGATACGCAGTATTTT. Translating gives CAWNQVADTQYF.

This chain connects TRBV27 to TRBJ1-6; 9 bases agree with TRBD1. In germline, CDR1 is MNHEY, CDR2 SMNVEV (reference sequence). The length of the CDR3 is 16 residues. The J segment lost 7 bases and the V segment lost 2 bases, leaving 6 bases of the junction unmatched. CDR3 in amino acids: CASSLLGQGVNSPLHF. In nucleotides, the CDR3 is TGTGCCAGCAGTTTACTGGGACAGGGAGTGAATTCACCCCTCCACTTT.